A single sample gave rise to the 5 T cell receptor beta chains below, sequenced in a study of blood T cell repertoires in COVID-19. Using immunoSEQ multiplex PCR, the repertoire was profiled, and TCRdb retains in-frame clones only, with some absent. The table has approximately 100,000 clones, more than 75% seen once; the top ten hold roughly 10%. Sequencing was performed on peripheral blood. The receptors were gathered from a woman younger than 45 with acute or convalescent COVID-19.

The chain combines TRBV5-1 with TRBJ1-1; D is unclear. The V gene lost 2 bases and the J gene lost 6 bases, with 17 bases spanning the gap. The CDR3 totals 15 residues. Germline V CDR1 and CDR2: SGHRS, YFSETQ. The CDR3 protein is CASSFFSGEGAEAFF. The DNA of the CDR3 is TGCGCCAGCAGCTTCTTCTCGGGAGAAGGCGCTGAAGCTTTCTTT.

The CDR3 DNA sequence: TGTGCCAGCAGATGGGACAGGGAAGCCGGGGAGCTGTTTTTT. Protein product: CASRWDREAGELFF. The V call is TRBV7-3, the J call TRBJ2-2; TRBD1 matches 9 bases. Trimming at V came to 6 bases and at J to 6 bases, leaving 5 bases not matched to a gene. Germline loops: CDR1 SGHTA, CDR2 FQGTGA. The CDR3 is 14 amino acids.

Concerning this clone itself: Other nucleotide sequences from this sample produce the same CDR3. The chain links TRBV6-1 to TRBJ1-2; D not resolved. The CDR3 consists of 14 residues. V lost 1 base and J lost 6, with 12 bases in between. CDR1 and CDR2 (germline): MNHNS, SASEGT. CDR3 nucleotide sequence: TGTGCCAGCAGTGAAGGTCGGGGTGGGCATGGCTACACCTTC. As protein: CASSEGRGGHGYTF.

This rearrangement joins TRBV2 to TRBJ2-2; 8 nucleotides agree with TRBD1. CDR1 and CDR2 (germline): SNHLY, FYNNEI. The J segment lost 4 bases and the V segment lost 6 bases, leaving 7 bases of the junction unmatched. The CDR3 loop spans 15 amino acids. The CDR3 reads CASRPGQGATGELFF. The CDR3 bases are TGTGCCAGCAGACCAGGACAGGGCGCCACCGGGGAGCTGTTTTTT.

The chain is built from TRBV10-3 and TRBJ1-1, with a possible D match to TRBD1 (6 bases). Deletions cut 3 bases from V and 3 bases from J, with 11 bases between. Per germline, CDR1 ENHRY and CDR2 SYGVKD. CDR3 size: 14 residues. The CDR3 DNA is TGTGCCATCAGTGACAGGGGCATGGACACTGAAGCTTTCTTT. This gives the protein CAISDRGMDTEAFF.